This T cell receptor beta chain was observed in a study of T cells after posttransplantation cyclophosphamide (dated by TCRdb to the mid-2010s). As for the study more broadly: The study tracked T cell repertoire reconstitution by TRB sequencing after myeloablative bone marrow transplantation using posttransplantation cyclophosphamide as GVHD prophylaxis. Antigen receptor sequencing was done on samples from over 30 PTCy-treated patients and from approximately 17 related bone marrow donors of those patients. TRB sequencing was also done on up to 3 additional blood samples from 2 to 5.2 years after transplant in 3 patients, and on pretransplant blood from several patients. Public TRB sequences were checked against a database of over 3,000 sequences associated with responses to pathogens, tumor antigens, self-antigens and alloantigens. TRB sequencing was performed on blood from all 30 or so PTCy patients with 1-year posttransplant specimens. Because TRA and TRB clonality correlated tightly in 10 or so samples, the subsequent TCR analyses were limited to TRB only.

On the day of marrow donation, related bone marrow donors gave peripheral blood samples. Mononuclear cells from peripheral blood and bone marrow were separated by Ficoll-Hypaque density centrifugation and then cryopreserved. CD4+ and CD8+ T cells, including naive and memory subsets, were sorted by FACS using a FACSAria II. Overall study outcomes, separate from this receptor: The TRB repertoires of T cells infiltrating skin or the GI tract showed only limited overlap with the TRB repertoires found in blood. Across the 45 patients, TRB clonality was highly associated with recipient CMV seropositivity and CMV reactivation, and diversity with PTCy was similar to that in the CNI/methotrexate controls. Donor-recipient similarity was low at 1-2 months but increased during the first year, and donor CD8+ memory clones often dominated later blood repertoires.

The CDR3 spans 14 residues, from the cysteine through the phenylalanine. The kept DNA is CDR3 alone, 42 bases in frame from the first base. V sheds 6 bases and J sheds 1 base, leaving 12 bases between their ends. The germline V gene (reference sequence) supplies CDR1 GTSNPN and CDR2 SVGIG. TRB sequencing used genomic DNA with the immunoSEQ assay at survey resolution or the hsTCRB kit. As for the original processing: The immunoSEQ software handled initial read processing, and the LymphoSeq R package was used for repertoire analyses. For each TRB dataset, clonality was calculated as 1 minus normalized Shannon entropy, and the Gini coefficient was computed as well. To infer phenotypes in unsorted samples, TRB sequences from sorted subsets of the recipient or donor were mapped onto the unsorted samples of the same recipient. In TCRdb, the immuneACCESS table is reduced to in-frame sequences with V and J assigned. These tables do not hold every clone; where another copy was compared, an unresolved V gene accounts for under half, and the others remain unexplained. The DNA was the basis for D and trimming; V, J and clone size are from that table. The sample includes about 15,000 clones, with about four fifths observed a single time. Approximately 1.2% of the sample is in the top ten clones.

For this clone: There is no known antigen for this receptor. One base away there is no much larger clone; base qualities are not given.

Material: memory CD4+ T cells sorted from PBMCs. The V and J genes are TRBV30 and TRBJ2-2, with the D gene not clear enough to name. This TCR was recovered from a man aged 45-65 years. In nucleotide form, the sequence is TGTGCCTGTTCCCATCGGAGGAACACCGGGGAGCTGTTTTTT. Protein translation: CACSHRRNTGELFF. Where the CDR3 stops, the reference TRBV30 and TRBJ2-2 genes take over; the full variable domain is SQTIHQWPATLVQPVGSPLSLECTVEGTSNPNLYWYRQAAGRGLQLLFYSVGIGQISSEVPQNLSASRPQDRQFILSSKKLLLSDSGFYLCACSHRRNTGELFFGEGSRLTVL.